Included here is one T cell receptor beta chain sequence, with context. Its recognized antigen is unknown. The sample holds no much larger clone one base away, and base qualities are not on file. This sample stems from a study of technical replicates of blood from several donors (dated by TCRdb to between 2016 and 2019). Libraries were constructed by the immunoSEQ multiplex PCR assay. Sourced from immuneACCESS, this table was stored by TCRdb with only in-frame sequences that have V and J called. A share of the clones is absent; for the studies checked, an unresolved V gene accounts for under half, and the remainder has no known explanation. In all, the sample holds approximately 87,000 clones, and 85% to 95% of those were seen once. Roughly 0.26% of the sample comes from the top ten. CDR1 and CDR2 (MNHEY, SVGAGI) derive from the germline V gene. The CDR3 measures 15 amino acids from cysteine to phenylalanine. The entry retains the CDR3 DNA only, 45 bases that are in frame from base 1. For this chain, trimming is 5 bases at the V end and 7 bases at the J end, and the number of junction bases without a gene match is 11.

The clonotype originates from a human donor in good health. The material sequenced was T cells isolated from PBMCs. The rearrangement joined TRBV6-5 to TRBJ1-2; a stretch of 9 junction bases matches TRBD1. The CDR3 reads as follows: CASSHRDREPVGYTF. DNA sequence: TGTGCCAGCAGTCACAGGGACAGGGAGCCAGTTGGCTACACCTTC.